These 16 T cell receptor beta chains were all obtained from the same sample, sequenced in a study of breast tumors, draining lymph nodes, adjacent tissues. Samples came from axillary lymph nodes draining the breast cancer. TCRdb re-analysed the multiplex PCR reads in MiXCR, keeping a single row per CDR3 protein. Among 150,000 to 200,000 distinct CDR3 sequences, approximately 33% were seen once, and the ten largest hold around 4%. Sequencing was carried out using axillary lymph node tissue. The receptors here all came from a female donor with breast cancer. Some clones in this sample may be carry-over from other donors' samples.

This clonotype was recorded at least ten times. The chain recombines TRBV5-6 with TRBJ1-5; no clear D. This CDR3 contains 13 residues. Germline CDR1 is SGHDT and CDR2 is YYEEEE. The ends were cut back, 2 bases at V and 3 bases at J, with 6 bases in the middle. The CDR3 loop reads CASSLSNNQPQHF. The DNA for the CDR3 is TGTGCCAGCAGCTTATCGAACAATCAGCCCCAGCATTTT.

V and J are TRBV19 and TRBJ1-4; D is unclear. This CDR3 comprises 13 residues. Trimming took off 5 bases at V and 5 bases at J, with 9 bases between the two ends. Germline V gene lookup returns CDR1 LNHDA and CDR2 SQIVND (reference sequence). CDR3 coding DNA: TGTGCCAGTAGTGACACCTTCAATGAAAAACTGTTTTTT. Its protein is CASSDTFNEKLFF.

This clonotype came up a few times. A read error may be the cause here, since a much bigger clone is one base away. In DNA, the CDR3 is TGCAGTACTAGCCGGGACGTTCAGCCCCAGCATTTT. This gives the protein CSTSRDVQPQHF. The rearrangement links TRBV20-1 to TRBJ1-5; TRBD1 might be the D (5 bases). This CDR3 contains 12 residues. Germline CDR1 reads DFQATT; CDR2 reads SNEGSKA (reference sequence).

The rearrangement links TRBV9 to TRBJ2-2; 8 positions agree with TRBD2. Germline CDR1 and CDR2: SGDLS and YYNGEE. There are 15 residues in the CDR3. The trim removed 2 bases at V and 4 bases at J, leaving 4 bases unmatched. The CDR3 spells CASSVGLEGTGELFF. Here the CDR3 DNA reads TGTGCCAGCAGCGTGGGACTAGAGGGCACCGGGGAGCTGTTTTTT.

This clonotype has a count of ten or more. The CDR3 DNA follows: TGTGCCAGCAGCCCCCCCCCCGGGAGGGCCAGGGAGACCCAGTACTTC. This sequence encodes CASSPPPGRARETQYF. The chain couples TRBV11-2 to TRBJ2-5; 8 bases are a match to TRBD2. Per the germline V gene, CDR1 is SGHAT and CDR2 is FQNNGV. The CDR3 is 16 residues long. V gave up 5 bases and J gave up 5 bases; unmatched junction bases: 13.

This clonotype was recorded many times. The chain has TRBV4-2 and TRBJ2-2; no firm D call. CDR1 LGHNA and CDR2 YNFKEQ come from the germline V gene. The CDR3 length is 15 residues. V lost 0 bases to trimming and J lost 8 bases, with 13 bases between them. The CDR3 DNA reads TGTGCCAGCAGCCAAGACCCGGGCCCCAGAGGGGAGCTGTTTTTT. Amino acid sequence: CASSQDPGPRGELFF.

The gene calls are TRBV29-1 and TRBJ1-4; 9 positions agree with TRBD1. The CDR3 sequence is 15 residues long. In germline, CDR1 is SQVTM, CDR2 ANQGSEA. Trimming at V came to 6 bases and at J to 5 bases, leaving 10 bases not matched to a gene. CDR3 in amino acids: CSVPGQGGRNEKLFF. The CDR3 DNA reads TGCAGCGTCCCGGGACAGGGCGGGAGGAATGAAAAACTGTTTTTT.

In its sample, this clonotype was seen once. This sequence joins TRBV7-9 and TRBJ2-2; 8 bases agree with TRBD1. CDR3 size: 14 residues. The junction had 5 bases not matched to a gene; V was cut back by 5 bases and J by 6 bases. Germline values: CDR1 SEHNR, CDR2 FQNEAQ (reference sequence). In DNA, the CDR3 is TGTGCCAGCAGCGGGGACAGGACGCCCGGGGAGCTGTTTTTT. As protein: CASSGDRTPGELFF.

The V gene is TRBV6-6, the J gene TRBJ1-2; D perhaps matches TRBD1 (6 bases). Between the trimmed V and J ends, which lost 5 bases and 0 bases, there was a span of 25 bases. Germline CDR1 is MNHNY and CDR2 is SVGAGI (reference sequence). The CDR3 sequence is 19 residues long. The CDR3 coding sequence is TGTGCCAGCAGTCACTTCTACTATACAGGGACGGGGACTAACTATGGCTACACCTTC. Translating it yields CASSHFYYTGTGTNYGYTF.

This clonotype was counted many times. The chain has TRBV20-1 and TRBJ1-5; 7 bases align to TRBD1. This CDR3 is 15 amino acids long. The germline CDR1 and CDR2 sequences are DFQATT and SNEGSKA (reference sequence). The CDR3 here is CSAKGGTASNQPQHF. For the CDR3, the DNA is TGCAGCGCCAAAGGGGGGACAGCGAGCAATCAGCCCCAGCATTTT.

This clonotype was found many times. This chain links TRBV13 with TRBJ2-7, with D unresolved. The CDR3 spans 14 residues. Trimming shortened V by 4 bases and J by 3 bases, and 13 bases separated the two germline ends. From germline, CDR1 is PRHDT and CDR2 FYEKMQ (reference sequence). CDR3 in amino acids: CASSSSDGDYEQYF. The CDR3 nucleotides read TGTGCCAGCAGCTCCTCGGACGGTGACTACGAGCAGTACTTC.

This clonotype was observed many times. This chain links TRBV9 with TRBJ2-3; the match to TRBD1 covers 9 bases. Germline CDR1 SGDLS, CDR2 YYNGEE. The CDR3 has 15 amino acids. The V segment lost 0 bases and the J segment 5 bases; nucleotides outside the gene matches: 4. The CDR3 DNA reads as TGTGCCAGCAGCGTAGACAGGGGGCTAGGAGATACGCAGTATTTT. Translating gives CASSVDRGLGDTQYF.

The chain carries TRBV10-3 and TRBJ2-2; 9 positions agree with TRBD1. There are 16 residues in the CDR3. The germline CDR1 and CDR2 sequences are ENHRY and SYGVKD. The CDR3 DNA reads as TGTGCGACCAGAGGAGGGGAGACAGGGGGAAGCGGGGAGCTGTTTTTT. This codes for CATRGGETGGSGELFF.

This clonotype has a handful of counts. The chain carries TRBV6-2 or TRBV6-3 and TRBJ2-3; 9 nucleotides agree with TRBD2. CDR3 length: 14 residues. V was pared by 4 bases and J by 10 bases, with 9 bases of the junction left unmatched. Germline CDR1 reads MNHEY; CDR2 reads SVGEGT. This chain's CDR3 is CASSSSSGGIAQYF. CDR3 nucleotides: TGTGCCAGCAGTTCTAGTAGCGGGGGAATCGCGCAGTATTTT.

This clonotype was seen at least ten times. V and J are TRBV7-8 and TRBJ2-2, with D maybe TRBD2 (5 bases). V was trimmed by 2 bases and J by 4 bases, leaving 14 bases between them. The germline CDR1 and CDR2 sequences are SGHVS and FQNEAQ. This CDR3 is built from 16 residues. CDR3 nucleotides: TGTGCCAGCAGCTTACCCACCGCGGGTCCCACCGGGGAGCTGTTTTTT. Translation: CASSLPTAGPTGELFF.

In nucleotides, the CDR3 is TGTGCCAGTAGTGCGCCTCCGTGCTCCTACGAGCAGTACTTC. This encodes CASSAPPCSYEQYF. The chain has TRBV19 and TRBJ2-7; D is undetermined. The germline V gene has CDR1 LNHDA and CDR2 SQIVND (reference sequence). The V end was cut by 5 bases, the J end by 0 bases, with 11 bases between. The CDR3 loop spans 14 amino acids.